Given below is one T cell receptor beta chain in context. The antigen is unknown. This entry comes from a study of graft-versus-host responses after intestinal transplantation. As for the study in general: Multivisceral, liver-intestinal, or isolated intestinal grafts went to recipients. Every transplant recipient was induced with anti-thymocyte globulin, then maintained on tacrolimus and steroids for approximately three years. Study-wide points: Early post-transplant HvG declines showed an association with peak circulating GvH clone levels. Allografts of patients with graft-donor T cell macrochimerism showed high graft-versus-host to host-versus-graft clone ratios.

Lamina propria and intraepithelial lymphocytes were released by processing graft tissue. Germline CDR1 MNHEY, CDR2 SVGAGI. The CDR3 spans 15 residues. Deletions cut 5 bases from V and 1 base from J, with 11 bases between. TCRdb's table, derived via immunoSEQ multiplex PCR, lists solely in-frame clones and lacks some. This table has about 7,400 clones, approximately 68% appearing once. The specimen comprised ileum tissue, sampled roughly 240 days after intestinal transplantation. The receptor comes from a human patient who received an intestinal transplant, so some T cells may come from the graft donor. The chain recombines TRBV6-5 with TRBJ2-2; a weak D match, TRBD1 (7 bases). The DNA of the CDR3 is TGTGCCAGCAGTGCGGGACAGCTGAACACCGGGGAGCTGTTTTTT. It translates to CASSAGQLNTGELFF.